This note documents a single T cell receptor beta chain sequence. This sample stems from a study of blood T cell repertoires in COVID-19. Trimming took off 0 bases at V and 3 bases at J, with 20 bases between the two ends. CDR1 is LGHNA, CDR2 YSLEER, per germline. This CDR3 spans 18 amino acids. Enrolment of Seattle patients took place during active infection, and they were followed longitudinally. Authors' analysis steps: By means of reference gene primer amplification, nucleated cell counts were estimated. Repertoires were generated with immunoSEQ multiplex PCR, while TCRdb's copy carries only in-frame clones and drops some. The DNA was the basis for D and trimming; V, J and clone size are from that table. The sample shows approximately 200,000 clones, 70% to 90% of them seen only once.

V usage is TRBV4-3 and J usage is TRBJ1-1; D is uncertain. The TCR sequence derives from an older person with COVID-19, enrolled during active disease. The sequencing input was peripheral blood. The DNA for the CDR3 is TGCGCCAGCAGCCAAGACCCCCACCCATCACCTCGGGACACTGAAGCTTTCTTT. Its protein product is CASSQDPHPSPRDTEAFF.